These 31 T cell receptor beta chains share one sample of origin, sequenced in a study of Tregs in tolerant kidney transplant recipients. Clones were sequenced by immunoSEQ multiplex PCR, and TCRdb holds only the in-frame ones, with some missing. The table includes 15,000 to 20,000 clones, 61% detected once. Their recognized antigens are unknown. The specimen was Tregs from blood cultured with allogeneic cells. All receptors derive from a human donor in good health.

This clone was counted a few times. J is TRBJ2-3 and V is TRBV11-2, with 9 bases lining up with TRBD1. The CDR3 has 16 amino acids. V shed 4 bases, J shed 4 bases, and the junction held 9 bases outside the gene matches. Germline V gene sequence: CDR1 SGHAT, CDR2 FQNNGV. CDR3 protein: CASSYTGGARADTQYF. The CDR3 DNA follows: TGTGCCAGCAGCTACACAGGGGGCGCCCGCGCAGATACGCAGTATTTT.

This clone was counted only a few times. The chain couples TRBV4-1 to TRBJ2-1; D unresolved. The CDR3 extends over 16 amino acids. Germline V gene data show CDR1 as MGHRA and CDR2 as YSYEKL. V was shortened by 0 bases and J by 2 bases, with 11 bases between the two germline ends. The CDR3 sequence: CASSQDQASPYNEQFF. Written as DNA, the CDR3 is TGCGCCAGCAGCCAAGATCAAGCTAGTCCCTACAATGAGCAGTTCTTC.

The chain is built from TRBV11-2 and TRBJ2-3; TRBD1 might be the D (5 bases). The V gene lost 1 base and the J gene lost 1 base, with 12 bases spanning the gap. The CDR3 length is 16 residues. Germline V gives CDR1 SGHAT, CDR2 FQNNGV. The CDR3 here is CASSLVLPQGTDTQYF. Here the CDR3 DNA reads TGTGCCAGCAGCTTAGTCCTCCCACAGGGCACAGATACGCAGTATTTT. The full variable domain, in which reference TRBV11-2 and TRBJ2-3 provide the parts outside the CDR3, is EAGVAQSPRYKIIEKRQSVAFWCNPISGHATLYWYQQILGQGPKLLIQFQNNGVVDDSQLPKDRFSAERLKGVDSTLKIQPAKLEDSAVYLCASSLVLPQGTDTQYFGPGTRLTVL.

The CDR3 nucleotides read TGCGCCAGCAGCTTGGGGAGGGCAGGGGAGACCCAGTACTTC. Protein: CASSLGRAGETQYF. The chain is built from TRBV5-1 and TRBJ2-5, with a weak D call TRBD2 (6 bases). CDR3 length: 14 amino acids. V was trimmed by 0 bases and J by 5 bases, leaving 11 bases between them. Germline V gives CDR1 SGHRS, CDR2 YFSETQ.

The chain is built from TRBV14 and TRBJ1-4, with D perhaps matching TRBD1 (6 bases). Trimming took 6 bases from V and 6 from J, leaving 11 bases between them. The CDR3 is 13 residues long. Germline V gives CDR1 SGHDN, CDR2 FVKESK. CDR3 sequence (DNA): TGTGCCAGCAGGGGGGGGCGCCATGAAAAACTGTTTTTT. Translating gives CASRGGRHEKLFF.

The chain joins TRBV28 to TRBJ2-1; D may be TRBD2 (6 bases). The V and J ends lost 3 bases and 3 bases respectively, with 12 bases between them. Germline CDR1 MDHEN, CDR2 SYDVKM. CDR3 size: 15 residues. CDR3 DNA: TGTGCCAGCAGTTTGGTGCGCGGGATCTACAATGAGCAGTTCTTC. Encoded protein: CASSLVRGIYNEQFF.

This clone was seen at least ten times. The chain couples TRBV5-6 to TRBJ2-1; TRBD2 might be the D (5 bases). The germline V gene has CDR1 SGHDT and CDR2 YYEEEE. V was cut by 3 bases and J by 7 bases, with 23 bases left in between. The CDR3 totals 17 residues. CDR3 bases: TGTGCCAGCAGCTGGGAGTTGAGGAGACTATACGGGAATGAGCAGTTCTTC. It is translated as CASSWELRRLYGNEQFF.

The chain employs TRBV2 and TRBJ1-5; 8 nucleotides match TRBD1. The V segment lost 6 bases and the J segment 0 bases; nucleotides outside the gene matches: 4. The CDR3 is 15 residues long. CDR1 and CDR2 from the germline V gene are SNHLY and FYNNEI. The DNA for the CDR3 is TGTGCCAGCAGCCCGGACAGGGCTAGCAATCAGCCCCAGCATTTT. Protein product: CASSPDRASNQPQHF.

This clone occurred once. This chain connects TRBV4-3 to TRBJ1-5, with D perhaps matching TRBD1 (5 bases). Trimming cost V 1 base and J 7 bases, with 20 bases left between them. Germline V gives CDR1 LGHNA, CDR2 YSLEER. CDR3 length equals 17 residues. The CDR3, as DNA: TGCGCCAGCAGCCAAGGCCCCGGGCAGGGCCTTGGCCAGCCCCAGCATTTT. Its translation is CASSQGPGQGLGQPQHF.

For the CDR3, the DNA is TGTGCCAGTAGTCGACAGACTCCCTCTGGAAACACCATATATTTT. It translates to CASSRQTPSGNTIYF. This chain connects TRBV19 to TRBJ1-3, with a possible D match to TRBD1 (5 bases). V lost 5 bases to trimming and J lost 0 bases, with 11 bases between them. The CDR3 totals 15 residues. CDR1 is LNHDA, CDR2 SQIVND, per germline (reference sequence).

J is TRBJ1-1 and V is TRBV7-9; D is ambiguous. The CDR3 consists of 14 residues. Trimming took 4 bases from V and 0 from J, leaving 9 bases between them. Per the germline V gene, CDR1 is SEHNR and CDR2 is FQNEAQ (reference sequence). Written as DNA, the CDR3 is TGTGCCAGCAGCTCTCGATACATGAACACTGAAGCTTTCTTT. Translating it yields CASSSRYMNTEAFF.

Notes on this clone: The sample contains more than one DNA sequence encoding this CDR3. The genes are TRBV6-5 and TRBJ2-7, with 7 positions matching TRBD2. The germline CDR1 and CDR2 sequences are MNHEY and SVGAGI. With V trimmed by 6 bases and J by 3 bases, 11 bases remained unmatched. The CDR3 is 15 residues long. CDR3 nucleotide sequence: TGTGCCAGCAGGGAAAAGGGATTAGCGGGCTACGAGCAGTACTTC. This gives the protein CASREKGLAGYEQYF.

The genes are TRBV5-4 and TRBJ2-7; D assignment may be TRBD1 or TRBD2 (5 bases each). The CDR3 is made up of 16 amino acids. Germline values: CDR1 SGHNT, CDR2 YYREEE (reference sequence). V was shortened by 0 bases and J by 1 base, with 14 bases between the two germline ends. CDR3 coding DNA: TGTGCCAGCAGCTTGGATGTAATGGGGGTTTCCTACGAGCAGTACTTC. Translated, it gives CASSLDVMGVSYEQYF. Full variable domain (missing parts from reference TRBV5-4 and TRBJ2-7): ETGVTQSPTHLIKTRGQQVTLRCSSQSGHNTVSWYQQALGQGPQFIFQYYREEENGRGNFPPRFSGLQFPNYSSELNVNALELDDSALYLCASSLDVMGVSYEQYFGPGTRLTVT.

The J gene is TRBJ1-5, the V gene TRBV7-3, with no clear D. Germline values: CDR1 SGHTA, CDR2 FQGTGA. The ends were cut back, 2 bases at V and 4 bases at J, with 6 bases in the middle. The CDR3 has 13 amino acids. For the CDR3, the DNA is TGTGCCAGCAGCTTATTCCCGAATCAGCCCCAGCATTTT. This translates into CASSLFPNQPQHF. The whole variable domain, remainder taken from reference TRBV7-3 and TRBJ1-5, is GAGVSQTPSNKVTEKGKYVELRCDPISGHTALYWYRQSLGQGPEFLIYFQGTGAADDSGLPNDRFFAVRPEGSVSTLKIQRTERGDSAVYLCASSLFPNQPQHFGDGTRLSIL.

This chain uses TRBV20-1 with TRBJ2-4, with D perhaps TRBD2 (6 bases). V lost 5 bases and J 11 bases, leaving 13 bases between the germline ends. Germline V gene sequence: CDR1 DFQATT, CDR2 SNEGSKA (reference sequence). The CDR3 is 11 amino acids. The CDR3 spells CSAFRDFVQYF. DNA of the CDR3: TGCAGTGCTTTCCGGGACTTCGTTCAGTACTTC.

This clone was picked up one time. This chain links TRBV2 with TRBJ2-7, with D tentatively TRBD1 (6 bases). Germline lookup yields CDR1 SNHLY and CDR2 FYNNEI. Trimming took 4 bases from V and 2 from J, leaving 9 bases between them. There are 13 residues in the CDR3. The CDR3 nucleotides read TGTGCCAGCAGTGTGGGACACACCTACGAGCAGTACTTC. Translation: CASSVGHTYEQYF.

V and J are TRBV5-6 and TRBJ1-5; D is possibly TRBD1 (5 bases). Trimming cost V 4 bases and J 0 bases, with 20 bases left between them. CDR3 length: 18 amino acids. Germline CDR1 and CDR2: SGHDT and YYEEEE. The CDR3 region is CASSLNEDRLNSNQPQHF. Here the CDR3 DNA reads TGTGCCAGCAGCCTTAATGAAGACAGACTCAATAGCAATCAGCCCCAGCATTTT.

The sample holds a few counts of this clone. This chain connects TRBV5-8 to TRBJ2-7; D might be TRBD1 or TRBD2, each matching 5 bases. V lost 0 bases and J lost 8, with 15 bases in between. The CDR3 extends over 14 amino acids. In germline, CDR1 is SGHTS, CDR2 YDEGEE. CDR3 sequence (DNA): TGTGCCAGCAGCTTGGGCCGTCGGGGCGGCAAGCAGTACTTC. Translation: CASSLGRRGGKQYF. Filled out from reference TRBV5-8 and TRBJ2-7, the complete variable domain reads EAGVTQSPTHLIKTRGQQATLRCSPISGHTSVYWYQQALGLGLQFLLWYDEGEERNRGNFPPRFSGRQFPNYSSELNVNALELEDSALYLCASSLGRRGGKQYFGPGTRLTVT.

The chain recombines TRBV19 with TRBJ1-1; D is unresolved. Germline lookup yields CDR1 LNHDA and CDR2 SQIVND (reference sequence). The CDR3 has 12 amino acids. V dropped 4 bases and J dropped 11 bases, with 14 bases sitting between them. CDR3 residues: CASSRFGRSAFF. In DNA, the CDR3 is TGTGCCAGTAGTAGGTTTGGGCGTTCGGCTTTCTTT.

The V and J genes are TRBV7-2 and TRBJ2-3; D ambiguous. The germline V gene has CDR1 SGHTA and CDR2 FQGNSA. This CDR3 spans 14 amino acids. Trimming stripped 3 bases from V and 1 base from J, with 8 bases between. The CDR3 sequence: CASSFDIGTDTQYF. In DNA, the CDR3 is TGTGCCAGCAGCTTCGACATTGGCACAGATACGCAGTATTTT.

The rearrangement joins TRBV5-1 to TRBJ2-7; D might be TRBD2 (6 bases). The CDR3 loop spans 16 amino acids. The V gene's germline CDR1 is SGHRS and CDR2 YFSETQ. The germline V and J ends were trimmed by 1 base and 2 bases, with 16 bases remaining between them. The CDR3 DNA is TGCGCCAGCAGCTTGATCCCCGGGACTCCGACCTACGAGCAGTACTTC. It translates to CASSLIPGTPTYEQYF.

The V call is TRBV25-1, the J call TRBJ2-7, with 8 bases matching TRBD1. The germline gives CDR1 MGHDK, CDR2 SYGVNS. The CDR3 has 17 amino acids. Trimming at V came to 1 base and at J to 2 bases, leaving 10 bases not matched to a gene. Written as DNA, the CDR3 is TGTGCCAGCAGTGAATTGGGGTTGGGACAGGCGACCTACGAGCAGTACTTC. Its protein is CASSELGLGQATYEQYF.

The chain carries TRBV18 and TRBJ2-1; D gene ambiguous. V was pared by 1 base and J by 3 bases, with 7 bases between. Per the germline V gene, CDR1 is KGHSH and CDR2 is LQKENI. This CDR3 is built from 14 residues. The CDR3: CASSPRPSYNEQFF. In nucleotides, the CDR3 is TGTGCCAGCTCACCACGCCCTAGCTACAATGAGCAGTTCTTC. Supplemented by reference TRBV18 and TRBJ2-1, the full variable domain reads NAGVMQNPRHLVRRRGQEARLRCSPMKGHSHVYWYRQLPEEGLKFMVYLQKENIIDESGMPKERFSAEFPKEGPSILRIQQVVRGDSAAYFCASSPRPSYNEQFFGPGTRLTVL.

This clone was counted a few times. The chain links TRBV6-6 to TRBJ2-2; possibly TRBD2 for D (6 bases). CDR3 length: 12 residues. In germline, CDR1 is MNHNY, CDR2 SVGAGI (reference sequence). Trimming cost V 6 bases and J 7 bases, with 9 bases left between them. CDR3 DNA: TGTGCCAGCAGGGAGGGGTTCGGGGAGCTGTTTTTT. Amino acids: CASREGFGELFF.

This chain uses TRBV11-3 with TRBJ2-2; a possible D gene is TRBD2 (5 bases). The CDR3 covers 14 residues. The germline V gene encodes CDR1 SGHNT and CDR2 YENEEA. Deletions cut 2 bases from V and 7 bases from J, with 11 bases between. The CDR3 loop is CASSLRGGGGELFF. DNA for the CDR3: TGTGCCAGCAGCTTACGGGGTGGAGGCGGGGAGCTGTTTTTT.

The chain is built from TRBV7-8 and TRBJ2-7; D is possibly TRBD2 (6 bases). The germline CDR1 and CDR2 sequences are SGHVS and FQNEAQ. V was clipped by 2 bases and J by 1 base, with 12 bases between them. This CDR3 is 15 amino acids long. Here the CDR3 DNA reads TGTGCCAGCAGCTTAATGGACGGGGGTTCCTACGAGCAGTACTTC. It is translated as CASSLMDGGSYEQYF.

The chain carries TRBV6-1 and TRBJ1-1, with D maybe TRBD1 (5 bases). The CDR3 spans 13 residues. Trimming removed 10 bases at V and 1 base at J, with 13 bases between. Germline lookup yields CDR1 MNHNS and CDR2 SASEGT. The CDR3 loop is CATQGGQNTEAFF. In DNA form, the CDR3 reads TGTGCCACTCAAGGAGGACAGAACACTGAAGCTTTCTTT.

The chain employs TRBV7-2 and TRBJ2-5, with TRBD2 matching over 9 bases. Per the germline V gene, CDR1 is SGHTA and CDR2 is FQGNSA. The CDR3 is 13 residues long. After removal of 5 bases from V and 9 bases from J, the junction contained 7 bases not matched to a gene. CDR3 region: CASSLGREGAQYF. Written as DNA, the CDR3 is TGTGCCAGCAGCCTGGGGCGGGAGGGGGCCCAGTACTTC. The whole variable domain, filled in from reference TRBV7-2 and TRBJ2-5, reads GAGVSQSPSNKVTEKGKDVELRCDPISGHTALYWYRQSLGQGLEFLIYFQGNSAPDKSGLPSDRFSAERTGGSVSTLTIQRTQQEDSAVYLCASSLGREGAQYFGPGTRLLVL.

The table lists this clone with a count of one. J is TRBJ2-7 and V is TRBV11-2; 13 bases line up with TRBD2. J was trimmed by 6 bases and V by 3 bases; bases with no gene match: 5. The CDR3 has 15 residues. Germline CDR1 reads SGHAT; CDR2 reads FQNNGV. CDR3 protein: CASSFGLAGVSEQYF. The CDR3 DNA reads TGTGCCAGCAGCTTCGGACTAGCGGGAGTATCCGAGCAGTACTTC. The variable domain in full, with the rest retrieved from reference TRBV11-2 and TRBJ2-7, is EAGVAQSPRYKIIEKRQSVAFWCNPISGHATLYWYQQILGQGPKLLIQFQNNGVVDDSQLPKDRFSAERLKGVDSTLKIQPAKLEDSAVYLCASSFGLAGVSEQYFGPGTRLTVT.

The chain recombines TRBV12-5 with TRBJ2-5; D not resolved. The germline gives CDR1 LGHNT, CDR2 FRNRAP. This CDR3 comprises 15 residues. The germline V and J ends were trimmed by 6 bases and 5 bases, with 19 bases remaining between them. As DNA, the CDR3 is TGTGCTAGTGGCCTTAGATCCGGGCCGAAGGAGACCCAGTACTTC. Protein product: CASGLRSGPKETQYF. Full variable domain (missing parts from reference TRBV12-5 and TRBJ2-5): DARVTQTPRHKVTEMGQEVTMRCQPILGHNTVFWYRQTMMQGLELLAYFRNRAPLDDSGMPKDRFSAEMPDATLATLKIQPSEPRDSAVYFCASGLRSGPKETQYFGPGTRLLVL.

V usage is TRBV20-1 and J usage is TRBJ2-1; D gene ambiguous. The CDR3 extends over 11 amino acids. Germline lookup yields CDR1 DFQATT and CDR2 SNEGSKA (reference sequence). Trimming removed 5 bases at V and 4 bases at J, with 6 bases between. CDR3 loop: CSAPIYNEQFF. Here the CDR3 DNA reads TGCAGTGCTCCGATTTACAATGAGCAGTTCTTC.